Detailed here is one T cell receptor (beta chain). The sample comes from a study of blood T cell repertoires in COVID-19. In the study's own analysis: Using reference gene primer amplification, nucleated cell counts were estimated. The method was immunoSEQ multiplex PCR; TCRdb's version includes in-frame clones alone and lacks a portion of them. For V, J and clone size, that table is used; D and trimming come from the DNA. The table has about 98,000 clones, roughly nine tenths seen once; the top ten hold about 4.2%. Germline loops: CDR1 ENHRY, CDR2 SYGVKD. CDR3 length equals 18 residues. After removal of 6 bases from V and 4 bases from J, the junction contained 13 bases not matched to a gene.

Sequenced material: peripheral blood. The chain links TRBV10-3 to TRBJ2-3; 13 positions match TRBD2. The source of this sequence is a man between 65 and 79 years old with acute or convalescent COVID-19. In nucleotides, the CDR3 is TGTGCCATCAGCCCAACTAGCGGGGGGGCAATTGAAGCAGATACGCAGTATTTT. This gives the protein CAISPTSGGAIEADTQYF.